The 2 T cell receptor beta chains listed next were all sequenced from one sample in a study of cytomegalovirus exposure and HLA in healthy donors. Primers for the PCR totalled 60 Vbeta and 13 Jbeta. Libraries were prepared by immunoSEQ multiplex PCR; TCRdb keeps only in-frame clonotypes and omits some of them. The sample holds about 120,000 clones, over 75% seen once. Specimen: PBMCs. The receptors shown here come from a human donor in good health.

The rearrangement links TRBV28 to TRBJ2-2, with TRBD1 as a possible D gene (5 bases). V was clipped by 3 bases and J by 6 bases, with 8 bases between them. This CDR3 region has 13 residues. Germline assignment: CDR1 MDHEN and CDR2 SYDVKM. The CDR3 spells CASSLLRAGELFF. CDR3 bases: TGTGCCAGCAGTTTGCTCAGGGCCGGGGAGCTGTTTTTT.

V gene TRBV5-1 combines with J gene TRBJ2-5; TRBD2 matches 10 bases. The J call may not be correct, given that the DNA end is closer to TRBJ2-7. Germline CDR1 is SGHRS and CDR2 is YFSETQ. This CDR3 has 18 residues. CDR3 amino acids: CASSLQSGLAGASYEQYF. For the CDR3, the DNA is TGCGCCAGCAGCTTGCAGTCGGGGCTAGCGGGAGCTTCCTACGAGCAGTACTTC.